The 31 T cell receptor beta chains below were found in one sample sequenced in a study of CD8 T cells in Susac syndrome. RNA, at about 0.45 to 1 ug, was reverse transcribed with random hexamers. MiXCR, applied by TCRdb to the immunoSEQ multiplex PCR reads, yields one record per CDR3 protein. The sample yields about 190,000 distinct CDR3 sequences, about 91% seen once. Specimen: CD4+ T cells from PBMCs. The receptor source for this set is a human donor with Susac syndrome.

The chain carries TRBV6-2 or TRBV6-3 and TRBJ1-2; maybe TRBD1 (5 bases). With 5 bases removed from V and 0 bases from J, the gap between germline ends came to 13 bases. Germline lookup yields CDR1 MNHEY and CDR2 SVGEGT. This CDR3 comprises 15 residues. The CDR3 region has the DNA TGTGCCAGCAGTCCATACAGGACCCCTAACTATGGCTACACCTTC. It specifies CASSPYRTPNYGYTF.

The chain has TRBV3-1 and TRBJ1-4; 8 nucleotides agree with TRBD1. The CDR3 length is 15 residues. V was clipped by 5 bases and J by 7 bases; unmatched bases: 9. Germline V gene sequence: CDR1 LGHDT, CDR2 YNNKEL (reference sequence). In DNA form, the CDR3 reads TGTGCCAGCAGCGGAAGGGACAGGATATCTGAAAAACTGTTTTTT. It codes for CASSGRDRISEKLFF.

CDR3 residues: CASRRRADLNTEAFF. The CDR3 region has the DNA TGTGCCAGCAGACGGAGGGCAGATTTGAACACTGAAGCTTTCTTT. This chain joins TRBV2 and TRBJ1-1; D gene ambiguous. Germline values: CDR1 SNHLY, CDR2 FYNNEI. Trimming removed 6 bases from V and 0 bases from J, with 14 bases in between. CDR3 length equals 15 residues.

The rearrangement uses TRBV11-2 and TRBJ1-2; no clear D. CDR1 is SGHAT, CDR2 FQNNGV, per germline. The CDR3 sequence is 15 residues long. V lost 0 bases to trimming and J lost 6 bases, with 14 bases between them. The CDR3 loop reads CASSLESWSGNGYTF. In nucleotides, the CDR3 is TGTGCCAGCAGCTTAGAATCGTGGTCGGGGAATGGCTACACCTTC.

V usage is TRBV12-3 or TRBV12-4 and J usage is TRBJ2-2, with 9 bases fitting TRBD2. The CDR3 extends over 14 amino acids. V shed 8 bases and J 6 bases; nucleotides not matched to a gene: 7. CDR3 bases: TGTGCCAGCCGACGTGGGACTAGCCCCGGGGAGCTGTTTTTT. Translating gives CASRRGTSPGELFF.

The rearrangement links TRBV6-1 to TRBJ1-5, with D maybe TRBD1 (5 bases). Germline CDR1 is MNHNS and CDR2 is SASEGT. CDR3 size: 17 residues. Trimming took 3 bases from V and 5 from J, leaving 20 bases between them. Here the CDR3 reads CASSEQMGAGYYQPQHF. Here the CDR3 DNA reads TGTGCCAGCAGTGAGCAGATGGGCGCAGGGTACTATCAGCCCCAGCATTTT.

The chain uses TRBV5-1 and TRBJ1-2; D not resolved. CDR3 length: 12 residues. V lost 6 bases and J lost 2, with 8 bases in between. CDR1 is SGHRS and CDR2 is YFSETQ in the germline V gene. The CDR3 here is CASNPGNYGYTF. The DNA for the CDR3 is TGCGCCAGCAACCCAGGCAACTATGGCTACACCTTC.

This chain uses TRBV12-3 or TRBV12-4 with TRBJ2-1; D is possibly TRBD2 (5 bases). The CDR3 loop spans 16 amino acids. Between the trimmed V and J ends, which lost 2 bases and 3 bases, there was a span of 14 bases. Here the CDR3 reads CASSLSTGSYYNEQFF. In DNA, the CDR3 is TGTGCCAGCAGTTTATCTACGGGGAGCTACTACAATGAGCAGTTCTTC.

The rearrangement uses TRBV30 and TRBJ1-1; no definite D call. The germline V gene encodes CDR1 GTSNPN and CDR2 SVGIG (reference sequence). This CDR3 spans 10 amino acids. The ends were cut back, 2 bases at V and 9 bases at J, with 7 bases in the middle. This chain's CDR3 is CAWSSEKAFF. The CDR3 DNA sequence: TGTGCCTGGAGTAGCGAGAAAGCTTTCTTT. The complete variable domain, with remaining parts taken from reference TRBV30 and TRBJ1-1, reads SQTIHQWPATLVQPVGSPLSLECTVEGTSNPNLYWYRQAAGRGLQLLFYSVGIGQISSEVPQNLSASRPQDRQFILSSKKLLLSDSGFYLCAWSSEKAFFGQGTRLTVV.

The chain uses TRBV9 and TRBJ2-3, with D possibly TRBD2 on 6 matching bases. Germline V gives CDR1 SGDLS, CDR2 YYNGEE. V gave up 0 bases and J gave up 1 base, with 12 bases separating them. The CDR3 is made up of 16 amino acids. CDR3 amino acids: CASSVEGSGRTDTQYF. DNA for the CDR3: TGTGCCAGCAGCGTAGAAGGGAGCGGGCGCACAGATACGCAGTATTTT.

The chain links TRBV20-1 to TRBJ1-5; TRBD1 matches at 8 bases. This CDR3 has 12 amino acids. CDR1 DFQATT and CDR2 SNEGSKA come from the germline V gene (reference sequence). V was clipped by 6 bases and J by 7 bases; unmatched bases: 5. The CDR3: CSAGTGSQPQHF. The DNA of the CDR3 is TGCAGTGCCGGGACAGGCTCCCAGCCCCAGCATTTT.

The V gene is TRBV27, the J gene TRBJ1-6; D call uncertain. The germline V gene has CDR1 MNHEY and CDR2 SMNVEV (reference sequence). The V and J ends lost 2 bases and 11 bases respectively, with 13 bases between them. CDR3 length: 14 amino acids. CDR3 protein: CASSLRYRAAPLHF. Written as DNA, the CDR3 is TGTGCCAGCAGTTTAAGGTACCGGGCCGCACCCCTCCACTTT.

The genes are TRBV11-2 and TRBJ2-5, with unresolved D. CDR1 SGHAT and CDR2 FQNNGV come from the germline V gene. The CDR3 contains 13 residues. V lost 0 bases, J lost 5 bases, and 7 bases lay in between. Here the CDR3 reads CASSLDPRETQYF. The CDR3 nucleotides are TGTGCCAGCAGCTTAGATCCGAGGGAGACCCAGTACTTC.

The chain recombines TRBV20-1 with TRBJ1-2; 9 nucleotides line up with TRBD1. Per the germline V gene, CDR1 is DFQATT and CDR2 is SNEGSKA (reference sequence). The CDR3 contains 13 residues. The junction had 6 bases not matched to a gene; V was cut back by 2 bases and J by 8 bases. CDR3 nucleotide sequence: TGCAGTGCTAGAATGGGACAGGGTTGGGGCTACACCTTC. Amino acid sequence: CSARMGQGWGYTF.

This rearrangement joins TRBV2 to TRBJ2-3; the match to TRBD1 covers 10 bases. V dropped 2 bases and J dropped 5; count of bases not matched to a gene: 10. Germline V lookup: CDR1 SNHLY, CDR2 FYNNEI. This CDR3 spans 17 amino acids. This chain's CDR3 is CASSESLRDRGKDTQYF. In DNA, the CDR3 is TGTGCCAGCAGTGAATCCCTCCGGGACAGGGGAAAAGATACGCAGTATTTT.

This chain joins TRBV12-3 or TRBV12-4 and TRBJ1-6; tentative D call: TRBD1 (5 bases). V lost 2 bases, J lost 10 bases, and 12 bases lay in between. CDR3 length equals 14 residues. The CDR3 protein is CASSLRGEGSPLHF. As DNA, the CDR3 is TGTGCCAGCAGTTTAAGAGGGGAGGGCTCACCCCTCCACTTT.

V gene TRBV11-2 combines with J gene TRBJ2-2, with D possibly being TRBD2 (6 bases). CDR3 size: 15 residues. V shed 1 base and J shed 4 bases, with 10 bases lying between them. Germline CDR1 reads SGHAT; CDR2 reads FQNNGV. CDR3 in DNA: TGTGCCAGCAGCTTAGGTTGGAGGGGCACCGGGGAGCTGTTTTTT. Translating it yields CASSLGWRGTGELFF.

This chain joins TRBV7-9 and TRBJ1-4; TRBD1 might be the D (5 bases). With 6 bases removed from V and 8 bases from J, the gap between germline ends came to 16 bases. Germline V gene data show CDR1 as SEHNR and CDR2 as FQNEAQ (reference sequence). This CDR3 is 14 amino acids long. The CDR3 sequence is CASRRDGLKEKLFF. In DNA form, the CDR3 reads TGTGCCAGCAGGCGGGACGGACTTAAGGAAAAACTGTTTTTT.

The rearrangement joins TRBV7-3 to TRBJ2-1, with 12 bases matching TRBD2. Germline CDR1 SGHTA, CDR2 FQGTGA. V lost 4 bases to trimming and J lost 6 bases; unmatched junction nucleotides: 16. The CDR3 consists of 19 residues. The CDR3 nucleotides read TGTGCCAGCAGCTCAGTGGGGCTAGCGGGGGGGACTTCCGGCAATGAGCAGTTCTTC. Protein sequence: CASSSVGLAGGTSGNEQFF. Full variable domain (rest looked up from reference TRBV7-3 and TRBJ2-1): GAGVSQTPSNKVTEKGKYVELRCDPISGHTALYWYRQSLGQGPEFLIYFQGTGAADDSGLPNDRFFAVRPEGSVSTLKIQRTERGDSAVYLCASSSVGLAGGTSGNEQFFGPGTRLTVL.

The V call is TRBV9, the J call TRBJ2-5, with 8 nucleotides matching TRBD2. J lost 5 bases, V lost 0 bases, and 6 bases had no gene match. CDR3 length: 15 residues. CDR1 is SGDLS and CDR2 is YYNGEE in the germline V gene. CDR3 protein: CASSVEVAGSETQYF. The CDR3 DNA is TGTGCCAGCAGCGTAGAGGTAGCGGGGAGTGAGACCCAGTACTTC.

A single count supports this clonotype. CDR3 region: CASSSWTGGEQYF. The CDR3 coding sequence is TGTGCCAGCAGCTCATGGACAGGGGGCGAGCAGTACTTC. This chain connects TRBV11-2 to TRBJ2-7; 10 nucleotides match TRBD1. After removal of 4 bases from V and 6 bases from J, the junction contained 3 bases not matched to a gene. The CDR3 runs 13 residues. The germline CDR1 and CDR2 sequences are SGHAT and FQNNGV.

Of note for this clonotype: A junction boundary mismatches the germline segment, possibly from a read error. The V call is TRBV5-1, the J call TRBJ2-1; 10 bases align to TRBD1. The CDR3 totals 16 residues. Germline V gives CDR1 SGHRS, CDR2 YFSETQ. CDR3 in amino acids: CASSLAPGQGWGEQFF. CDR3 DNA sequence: TGCGCCAGCAGTTTGGCTCCGGGACAGGGGTGGGGTGAGCAGTTCTTC. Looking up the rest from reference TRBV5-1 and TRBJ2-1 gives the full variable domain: KAGVTQTPRYLIKTRGQQVTLSCSPISGHRSVSWYQQTPGQGLQFLFEYFSETQRNKGNFPGRFSGRQFSNSRSEMNVSTLELGDSALYLCASSLAPGQGWGEQFFGPGTRLTVL.

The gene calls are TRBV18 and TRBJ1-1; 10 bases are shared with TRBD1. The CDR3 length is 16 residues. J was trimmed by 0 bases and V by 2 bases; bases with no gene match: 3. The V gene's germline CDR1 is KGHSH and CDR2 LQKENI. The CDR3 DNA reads TGTGCCAGCTCACCAGGGGACAGGGGATTGAACACTGAAGCTTTCTTT. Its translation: CASSPGDRGLNTEAFF.

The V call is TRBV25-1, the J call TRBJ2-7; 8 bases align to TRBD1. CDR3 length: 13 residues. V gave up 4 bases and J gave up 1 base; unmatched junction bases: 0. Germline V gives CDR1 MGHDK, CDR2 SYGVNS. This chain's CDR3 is CASSGDRSYEQYF. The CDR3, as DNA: TGTGCCAGCAGTGGGGACAGGTCCTACGAGCAGTACTTC.

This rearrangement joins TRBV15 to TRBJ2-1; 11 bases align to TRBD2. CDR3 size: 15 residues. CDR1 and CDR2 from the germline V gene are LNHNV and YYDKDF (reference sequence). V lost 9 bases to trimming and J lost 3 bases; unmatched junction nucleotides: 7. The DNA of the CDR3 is TGTGCCACTGCCTCGGGACTAGCGGACTACAATGAGCAGTTCTTC. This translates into CATASGLADYNEQFF.

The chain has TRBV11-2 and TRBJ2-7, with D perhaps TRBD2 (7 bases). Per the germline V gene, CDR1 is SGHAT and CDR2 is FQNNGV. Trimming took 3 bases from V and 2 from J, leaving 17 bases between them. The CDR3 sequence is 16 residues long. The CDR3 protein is CASSFRGTAGAYEQYF. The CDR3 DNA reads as TGTGCCAGCAGCTTCAGGGGTACGGCGGGGGCCTACGAGCAGTACTTC.

CDR3 in DNA: TGTGCCAGCAGCTCCAGGAGTGGGTACAATGAGCAGTTCTTC. This sequence encodes CASSSRSGYNEQFF. The genes are TRBV13 and TRBJ2-1; D ambiguous. Trimming took off 4 bases at V and 4 bases at J, with 11 bases between the two ends. Germline V gene lookup returns CDR1 PRHDT and CDR2 FYEKMQ (reference sequence). The CDR3 is made up of 14 amino acids.

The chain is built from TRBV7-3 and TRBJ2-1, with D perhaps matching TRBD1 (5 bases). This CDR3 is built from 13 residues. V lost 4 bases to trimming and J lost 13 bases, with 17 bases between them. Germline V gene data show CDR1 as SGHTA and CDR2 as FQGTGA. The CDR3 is CASSSASGQIQFF. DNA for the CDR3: TGTGCCAGCAGCTCGGCCTCCGGACAAATACAGTTCTTC.

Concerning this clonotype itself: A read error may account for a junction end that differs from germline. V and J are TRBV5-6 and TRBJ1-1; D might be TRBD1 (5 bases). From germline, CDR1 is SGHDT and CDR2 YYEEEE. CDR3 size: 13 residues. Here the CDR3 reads CASSLRGNTEAFF. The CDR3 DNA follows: TGTGCCAGTAGCTTAAGGGGGAACACTGAAGCTTTCTTT.

CDR3 sequence (DNA): TGTGCCAGCAGCCAAGATCATACAGCCTTGCAGCCCCAGCATTTT. It yields the protein CASSQDHTALQPQHF. The rearrangement uses TRBV4-2 and TRBJ1-5; D is uncertain. V lost 0 bases and J lost 7, with 13 bases in between. Looked up from germline, CDR1 is LGHNA and CDR2 is YNFKEQ. The CDR3 is made up of 15 amino acids.

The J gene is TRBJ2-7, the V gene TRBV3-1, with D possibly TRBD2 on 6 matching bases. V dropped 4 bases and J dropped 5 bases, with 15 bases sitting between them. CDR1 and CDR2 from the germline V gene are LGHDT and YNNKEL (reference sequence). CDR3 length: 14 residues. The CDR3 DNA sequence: TGTGCCAGCAGCCCCCGTGGAGGGTGGAACGAGCAGTACTTC. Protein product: CASSPRGGWNEQYF.